This T cell receptor beta chain was documented in a study of blood T cell repertoires in COVID-19. Study as a whole: Acute-phase and convalescent COVID-19 samples originated in the United States, Italy and Spain.

Authors' processing steps: Amplification from reference gene primers served as the basis for estimated nucleated cell counts. Libraries were prepared by immunoSEQ multiplex PCR; TCRdb keeps only in-frame clonotypes and omits some of them. The V and J calls and clone size are taken from that table; D and trimming were inferred from the DNA. Of approximately 65,000 clones listed, around 93% are singletons. Sequencing used peripheral blood. The source is a man in his sixties or seventies with active COVID-19.

CDR3: CASSSRELNQPQHF. The CDR3 bases are TGTGCCAGCAGTAGTAGAGAATTAAATCAGCCCCAGCATTTT. The chain couples TRBV6-5 to TRBJ1-5, with unresolved D. The CDR3 length is 14 residues. Trimming stripped 5 bases from V and 4 bases from J, with 12 bases between. Germline-derived CDR1 and CDR2 are MNHEY and SVGAGI.